These 28 T cell receptor beta chains came from one sample sequenced in a study of identical twins (dated by TCRdb to the mid-2010s). Library prep was done by 5' RACE. The reads were generated on an Illumina HiSeq 2000. The public reads were run again by TCRdb, first through fastp at Q25 and then through MiXCR, and only productive beta chains were kept. Merged by CDR3 protein, the rows form single entries marked with the most common genes and DNA. In this sample the table shows 450,000 to 650,000 distinct CDR3 sequences, approximately 10% of which occur a single time. The ten biggest clones cover roughly 3% of the sample. The sample was also linked to a second study, of yellow fever vaccine responses in identical twins.

The sequenced sample consisted of PBMCs. The receptors come from a woman younger than 35 in good health.

This clonotype was observed at least ten times. This chain uses TRBV5-1 with TRBJ2-7, with TRBD2 as a possible D gene (5 bases). V lost 3 bases and J 0 bases, leaving 10 bases between the germline ends. The CDR3 is made up of 14 amino acids. Germline assignment: CDR1 SGHRS and CDR2 YFSETQ. The DNA of the CDR3 is TGCGCCAGCAGCTACGGAGGCGGCTCCTACGAGCAGTACTTC. Its protein product is CASSYGGGSYEQYF.

The chain uses TRBV2 and TRBJ2-1, with a possible D match to TRBD1 (5 bases). Germline V gives CDR1 SNHLY, CDR2 FYNNEI. Trimming took 11 bases from V and 0 from J, leaving 23 bases between them. The CDR3 length is 17 residues. CDR3 in amino acids: CALTQRPDRASYNEQFF. DNA of the CDR3: TGTGCCCTGACGCAGCGCCCCGACAGAGCCTCCTACAATGAGCAGTTCTTC.

This clonotype was counted a few times. This chain connects TRBV4-2 to TRBJ2-7; the match to TRBD2 covers 11 bases. V shed 3 bases and J 5 bases; nucleotides not matched to a gene: 9. This CDR3 is built from 16 residues. Germline CDR1 is LGHNA and CDR2 is YNFKEQ. CDR3 in amino acids: CASSHYTSGSFNEQYF. In DNA, the CDR3 is TGTGCCAGCAGCCACTATACTAGCGGGAGTTTCAACGAGCAGTACTTC.

This clonotype was counted at least ten times. The genes are TRBV5-1 and TRBJ2-5; 11 bases map to TRBD2. V dropped 0 bases and J dropped 0; count of bases not matched to a gene: 7. The length of the CDR3 is 18 residues. Per the germline V gene, CDR1 is SGHRS and CDR2 is YFSETQ. The CDR3 coding sequence is TGCGCCAGCAGCTTGGGACTAGCGGGGACTGGGTACCAAGAGACCCAGTACTTC. This translates into CASSLGLAGTGYQETQYF.

This clonotype has just a few counts. The chain carries TRBV5-5 and TRBJ1-5, with D uncertain. The CDR3 length is 13 residues. V dropped 4 bases and J dropped 5 bases, with 10 bases sitting between them. Germline V gives CDR1 SGHKS, CDR2 YYEKEE (reference sequence). The CDR3 nucleotides read TGTGCCAGCAGCCCCAAACCCGATCAGCCCCAGCATTTT. It yields the protein CASSPKPDQPQHF. Variable domain in full (rest from reference TRBV5-5 and TRBJ1-5): DAGVTQSPTHLIKTRGQQVTLRCSPISGHKSVSWYQQVLGQGPQFIFQYYEKEERGRGNFPDRFSARQFPNYSSELNVNALLLGDSALYLCASSPKPDQPQHFGDGTRLSIL.

This clonotype was counted many times. The chain recombines TRBV5-1 with TRBJ1-1; perhaps TRBD1 as D (5 bases). Germline V CDR1 and CDR2: SGHRS, YFSETQ. There are 14 residues in the CDR3. V was shortened by 4 bases and J by 0 bases, with 10 bases between the two germline ends. The CDR3 DNA reads TGCGCCAGCAGCCCAGGGACGGTGAACACTGAAGCTTTCTTT. It is translated as CASSPGTVNTEAFF. Using reference TRBV5-1 and TRBJ1-1 for the parts outside the CDR3, the full variable domain is KAGVTQTPRYLIKTRGQQVTLSCSPISGHRSVSWYQQTPGQGLQFLFEYFSETQRNKGNFPGRFSGRQFSNSRSEMNVSTLELGDSALYLCASSPGTVNTEAFFGQGTRLTVV.

In this sample, this clonotype turned up many times. The chain links TRBV5-5 to TRBJ1-2; D perhaps matches TRBD1 (5 bases). Trimming left V 4 bases short and J 6 bases short, with 13 bases between. CDR3 length equals 13 residues. Germline values: CDR1 SGHKS, CDR2 YYEKEE (reference sequence). CDR3 sequence: CASSHGTIDGYTF. CDR3 coding DNA: TGTGCCAGCAGCCACGGGACGATCGATGGCTACACCTTC.

The table lists this clonotype with many counts. The rearrangement joins TRBV24-1 to TRBJ2-5; TRBD1 aligns across 9 bases. Germline V gives CDR1 KGHDR, CDR2 SFDVKD. Trimming at V came to 5 bases and at J to 1 base, leaving 19 bases not matched to a gene. The CDR3 covers 20 residues. The CDR3 bases are TGTGCCACCAGTGCCAATAAGGGAGACAGGGACAGGGCGCTCCAAGAGACCCAGTACTTC. This sequence encodes CATSANKGDRDRALQETQYF.

There are a few counts of this clonotype. The rearrangement joins TRBV7-8 to TRBJ1-1, with 7 bases identical to TRBD1. V gave up 0 bases and J gave up 8 bases; unmatched junction bases: 9. In germline, CDR1 is SGHVS, CDR2 FQNEAQ. The CDR3 is 15 residues long. CDR3 bases: TGTGCCAGCAGCTTAGCCGCAGGGGGAAGGGGCGAAGCTTTCTTT. It encodes CASSLAAGGRGEAFF.

The V gene is TRBV6-2 or TRBV6-3, the J gene TRBJ2-7; 9 nucleotides align to TRBD2. CDR1 is MNHEY and CDR2 is SVGEGT in the germline V gene. This CDR3 region has 15 residues. Trimming at V came to 7 bases and at J to 0 bases, leaving 7 bases not matched to a gene. The CDR3 nucleotides are TGTGCCAGCAAAACCTCTAGCGGGGACTCCTACGAGCAGTACTTC. It translates to CASKTSSGDSYEQYF.

The V gene is TRBV5-1, the J gene TRBJ2-1; TRBD2 matches 11 bases. The V and J ends lost 4 bases and 5 bases, in that order; junction bases with no gene match: 5. Looked up from germline, CDR1 is SGHRS and CDR2 is YFSETQ. This CDR3 is 15 amino acids long. In DNA, the CDR3 is TGCGCCAGCAGCGCATGGACTAGCGGGCACAATGAGCAGTTCTTC. Its protein product is CASSAWTSGHNEQFF.

This clonotype appeared a few times. The gene calls are TRBV12-3 or TRBV12-4 and TRBJ1-4; perhaps TRBD1 as D (5 bases). CDR3 length equals 14 residues. Trimming took off 3 bases at V and 7 bases at J, with 12 bases between the two ends. CDR3 protein: CASSFAGLLEKLFF. Written as DNA, the CDR3 is TGTGCCAGCAGTTTTGCAGGGCTGCTTGAAAAACTGTTTTTT.

V and J are TRBV5-1 and TRBJ2-7; 8 bases are shared with TRBD1. CDR3 length equals 16 residues. Germline assignment: CDR1 SGHRS and CDR2 YFSETQ. The V gene end was trimmed by 3 bases and the J gene end by 5 bases; junction bases not matched to a gene: 13. CDR3 sequence (DNA): TGCGCCAGCAGCTCAAACGGACAGGGTCTCTTCCACGAGCAGTACTTC. This sequence encodes CASSSNGQGLFHEQYF. Drawing the rest from reference TRBV5-1 and TRBJ2-7, the complete variable domain is KAGVTQTPRYLIKTRGQQVTLSCSPISGHRSVSWYQQTPGQGLQFLFEYFSETQRNKGNFPGRFSGRQFSNSRSEMNVSTLELGDSALYLCASSSNGQGLFHEQYFGPGTRLTVT.

J is TRBJ2-4 and V is TRBV2; TRBD1 aligns across 7 bases. J gave up 5 bases and V 7 bases, and 2 bases lay outside the gene matches. Germline values: CDR1 SNHLY, CDR2 FYNNEI. The CDR3 is 12 residues long. The CDR3 loop is CASTTGENIQYF. CDR3 bases: TGTGCCAGCACTACAGGGGAAAACATTCAGTACTTC.

This clonotype was observed at least ten times. This chain connects TRBV5-1 to TRBJ1-1, with 9 bases aligning to TRBD1. Germline V gene sequence: CDR1 SGHRS, CDR2 YFSETQ. Trimming removed 4 bases from V and 4 bases from J; junction bases left unmatched: 5. The CDR3 spans 14 residues. The CDR3 here is CASSVDRGATEAFF. The CDR3 DNA follows: TGCGCCAGCAGCGTGGACAGGGGTGCCACTGAAGCTTTCTTT.

This clonotype has ten or more counts. J is TRBJ2-3 and V is TRBV18, with D uncertain. The V gene's germline CDR1 is KGHSH and CDR2 LQKENI. The CDR3 length is 13 residues. Deletions cut 1 base from V and 4 bases from J, with 6 bases between. CDR3 sequence: CASSPLSADTQYF. Here the CDR3 DNA reads TGTGCCAGCTCACCACTAAGCGCAGATACGCAGTATTTT.

J is TRBJ2-7 and V is TRBV20-1; 8 nucleotides match TRBD1. J was trimmed by 4 bases and V by 3 bases; bases with no gene match: 5. The CDR3 runs to 13 residues. Germline-derived CDR1 and CDR2 are DFQATT and SNEGSKA (reference sequence). This CDR3 is CSASGTGYYEQYF. CDR3 nucleotides: TGCAGTGCTAGCGGGACAGGTTATTACGAGCAGTACTTC.

J is TRBJ2-2 and V is TRBV27, with D unresolved. V lost 5 bases, J lost 5 bases, and 15 bases lay in between. This CDR3 is 15 amino acids long. CDR1 MNHEY and CDR2 SMNVEV come from the germline V gene (reference sequence). The CDR3 sequence is CASSLVSRYTGELFF. In nucleotides, the CDR3 is TGTGCCAGCAGTCTCGTCTCCCGATATACCGGGGAGCTGTTTTTT.

This clonotype was seen ten or more times. CDR3 sequence reads: CASSLALGGDTEAFF. As DNA, the CDR3 is TGTGCCAGCAGCTTGGCGTTGGGAGGGGACACTGAAGCTTTCTTT. The chain links TRBV5-4 to TRBJ1-1; a possible D gene is TRBD1 (5 bases). Trimming took 0 bases from V and 3 from J, leaving 12 bases between them. Germline CDR1 SGHNT, CDR2 YYREEE (reference sequence). The CDR3 contains 15 residues.

The table lists this clonotype with a few counts. The genes are TRBV12-3 or TRBV12-4 and TRBJ2-7; the match to TRBD1 covers 7 bases. The CDR3 is 15 residues long. The V gene end was trimmed by 1 base and the J gene end by 4 bases; junction bases not matched to a gene: 7. The CDR3 reads CASSLGRGTVYEQYF. The CDR3 bases are TGTGCCAGCAGTTTAGGCCGTGGGACAGTTTACGAGCAGTACTTC.

This clonotype was seen a few times. V and J are TRBV5-1 and TRBJ2-5; 10 bases are a match to TRBD1. Germline-derived CDR1 and CDR2 are SGHRS and YFSETQ. V trimming: 3 bases; J trimming: 2 bases; junction bases outside the gene matches: 4. This CDR3 is built from 15 residues. As DNA, the CDR3 is TGCGCCAGCAGCTCAACGGGACAGGGGCAAGAGACCCAGTACTTC. It is translated as CASSSTGQGQETQYF. Looking up the rest from reference TRBV5-1 and TRBJ2-5 gives the full variable domain: KAGVTQTPRYLIKTRGQQVTLSCSPISGHRSVSWYQQTPGQGLQFLFEYFSETQRNKGNFPGRFSGRQFSNSRSEMNVSTLELGDSALYLCASSSTGQGQETQYFGPGTRLLVL.

This clonotype was counted a few times. The chain joins TRBV5-1 to TRBJ2-5, with 7 bases matching TRBD2. There are 15 residues in the CDR3. Trimming removed 0 bases from V and 1 base from J; junction bases left unmatched: 3. CDR1 and CDR2 from the germline V gene are SGHRS and YFSETQ. This CDR3 is CASSLGGSGQETQYF. Written as DNA, the CDR3 is TGCGCCAGCAGCTTGGGCGGGAGCGGCCAAGAGACCCAGTACTTC.

The chain employs TRBV7-9 and TRBJ2-3, with D possibly being TRBD2 (5 bases). Trimming shortened V by 1 base and J by 4 bases, and 6 bases separated the two germline ends. Germline V gives CDR1 SEHNR, CDR2 FQNEAQ (reference sequence). The CDR3 spans 13 residues. As DNA, the CDR3 is TGTGCCAGCAGCTTAGTAGCGTCAGATACGCAGTATTTT. The encoded protein is CASSLVASDTQYF.

The V call is TRBV7-9, the J call TRBJ2-5, with D perhaps being TRBD1 or TRBD2 (7 bases each). Trimming removed 7 bases at V and 2 bases at J, with 23 bases between. The CDR3 covers 17 residues. Germline CDR1 reads SEHNR; CDR2 reads FQNEAQ (reference sequence). CDR3 residues: CASKRAGRPGQQETQYF. DNA of the CDR3: TGTGCCAGCAAAAGAGCGGGGCGACCGGGACAGCAAGAGACCCAGTACTTC.

This clonotype was seen ten or more times. J is TRBJ2-5 and V is TRBV7-9; 7 nucleotides match TRBD2. Germline CDR1 and CDR2: SEHNR and FQNEAQ (reference sequence). J gave up 0 bases and V 5 bases, and 3 bases lay outside the gene matches. CDR3 length: 14 amino acids. DNA for the CDR3: TGTGCCAGCAGCCCCGGGACTAACCAAGAGACCCAGTACTTC. It translates to CASSPGTNQETQYF.

J is TRBJ1-6 and V is TRBV4-2, with a weak D call TRBD1 (5 bases). Germline V CDR1 and CDR2: LGHNA, YNFKEQ. The CDR3 extends over 15 amino acids. Trimming removed 0 bases at V and 10 bases at J, with 13 bases between. CDR3 amino acids: CASSQDSRAGSPLHF. The CDR3 DNA reads as TGTGCCAGCAGCCAAGATAGCAGGGCAGGGTCACCCCTCCACTTT.

There are a few counts of this clonotype. The rearrangement links TRBV29-1 to TRBJ2-7; TRBD1 matches at 8 bases. V shed 7 bases, J shed 5 bases, and the junction held 4 bases outside the gene matches. The CDR3 is made up of 11 amino acids. Germline lookup yields CDR1 SQVTM and CDR2 ANQGSEA. CDR3 DNA: TGCAGCGCCTCGACAGGGGACGAGCAGTACTTC. Translated: CSASTGDEQYF.

The CDR3 loop reads CATSASPGRVPLSSGANVLTF. The CDR3 bases are TGTGCCACCAGTGCGAGTCCGGGACGTGTTCCTCTATCATCTGGGGCCAACGTCCTGACTTTC. The chain is built from TRBV24-1 and TRBJ2-6; D might be TRBD1 or TRBD2, each matching 5 bases. V was trimmed by 5 bases and J by 1 base, leaving 26 bases between them. CDR3 length equals 21 residues. The germline V gene has CDR1 KGHDR and CDR2 SFDVKD.